This T cell receptor (beta chain) stems from a study of molecular identifiers for immune sequencing clone quantification. The sample holds a few counts of this clonotype. MiXCR was run by TCRdb on the PCR reads, yielding one entry per CDR3 protein. The sample lists over 85,000 distinct CDR3 sequences, 35% occurring once. In the sort, naive CD8 T cells were defined as CD8+CD4-CCR7+CD45RA+. Germline V gene lookup returns CDR1 SGHAT and CDR2 FQNNGV. The CDR3 is 14 residues long. With 5 bases clipped from V and 7 bases from J, the junction kept 5 bases outside the gene matches. The receptor's source is a human donor in good health. Some libraries in this study had Jurkat cell RNA spiked in. The chain uses TRBV11-2 and TRBJ1-4, with 9 bases identical to TRBD1. The material sequenced was naive CD8+ T cells from blood, with Jurkat cell RNA spiked in. This sample's subset: FACS-sorted CD8+CD4-CCR7+CD45RA+ naive T cells. The chain's CDR3 is CASSPGQGFEKLFF. The CDR3 DNA reads TGTGCCAGCAGCCCGGGACAGGGTTTTGAAAAACTGTTTTTT.